Shown below are 31 T cell receptor beta chains from a single sample sequenced in a study of cytomegalovirus exposure and HLA in healthy donors. Clones were sequenced by immunoSEQ multiplex PCR, and TCRdb holds only the in-frame ones, with some missing. The sample lists roughly 70,000 clones, approximately 96% occurring once. The specimen was PBMCs. These receptors were taken from a woman aged 18-29 years in good health and CMV-seropositive.

This clone was seen only once. The chain couples TRBV11-2 to TRBJ2-3; TRBD2 might be the D (6 bases). This CDR3 is 19 amino acids long. The V gene lost 5 bases and the J gene lost 0 bases, with 24 bases spanning the gap. Germline values: CDR1 SGHAT, CDR2 FQNNGV. CDR3 sequence reads: CASSPDPPWAGLSTDTQYF. The DNA of the CDR3 is TGTGCCAGCAGCCCCGACCCTCCCTGGGCGGGACTTAGCACAGATACGCAGTATTTT.

This chain uses TRBV7-9 with TRBJ2-3, with 8 bases aligning to TRBD2. This CDR3 has 13 amino acids. From germline, CDR1 is SEHNR and CDR2 FQNEAQ (reference sequence). V lost 4 bases to trimming and J lost 5 bases; unmatched junction nucleotides: 2. As DNA, the CDR3 is TGTGCCAGCAGCTCGGCGGGGGGAGATACGCAGTATTTT. This sequence encodes CASSSAGGDTQYF.

The chain joins TRBV29-1 to TRBJ2-3, with unresolved D. Germline assignment: CDR1 SQVTM and CDR2 ANQGSEA. V was clipped by 4 bases and J by 0 bases, with 8 bases between them. The CDR3 loop spans 13 amino acids. The DNA of the CDR3 is TGCAGCGTTGGCGTATTGAGCACAGATACGCAGTATTTT. Translation: CSVGVLSTDTQYF.

This rearrangement joins TRBV19 to TRBJ2-1; 12 bases match TRBD2. The CDR3 runs 17 residues. Trimming cost V 2 bases and J 2 bases; bases outside gene matches: 4. CDR1 and CDR2 from the germline V gene are LNHDA and SQIVND (reference sequence). In DNA form, the CDR3 reads TGTGCCAGTAGTATAAGGCGGACTAGCGGGACCTACAATGAGCAGTTCTTC. As protein: CASSIRRTSGTYNEQFF.

V usage is TRBV2 and J usage is TRBJ1-1; perhaps TRBD1 as D (5 bases). The CDR3 spans 16 residues. V shed 1 base and J shed 6 bases, with 18 bases lying between them. Germline CDR1 reads SNHLY; CDR2 reads FYNNEI. CDR3 in amino acids: CASSEEIGHGAAEAFF. The CDR3 bases are TGTGCCAGCAGTGAAGAGATTGGACATGGGGCCGCTGAAGCTTTCTTT.

The J gene is TRBJ1-1, the V gene TRBV28, with D perhaps TRBD1 (6 bases). The CDR3 runs to 12 residues. V lost 3 bases and J lost 8, with 10 bases in between. Germline CDR1 is MDHEN and CDR2 is SYDVKM. The DNA for the CDR3 is TGTGCCAGCAGTTTGGGGGCAGGGGAAGCTTTCTTT. The encoded protein is CASSLGAGEAFF.

This clone has just one count. This rearrangement joins TRBV27 to TRBJ2-1; 8 nucleotides line up with TRBD2. CDR3 length equals 15 residues. J gave up 8 bases and V 4 bases, and 10 bases lay outside the gene matches. Germline-derived CDR1 and CDR2 are MNHEY and SMNVEV (reference sequence). The CDR3 sequence: CASSSSSGSTDEQFF. The CDR3 nucleotides read TGTGCCAGCAGTTCGTCCAGCGGGAGCACCGATGAGCAGTTCTTC.

This chain joins TRBV5-1 and TRBJ2-1; TRBD2 agrees at 7 bases. The CDR3 runs 16 residues. V lost 0 bases and J lost 7; bases outside the gene matches: 10. Germline-derived CDR1 and CDR2 are SGHRS and YFSETQ. CDR3 residues: CASSLGLAVMGNEQFF. The CDR3 DNA sequence: TGCGCCAGCAGCTTGGGGCTAGCGGTAATGGGAAATGAGCAGTTCTTC.

This chain links TRBV7-8 with TRBJ2-5, with TRBD1 matching 12 bases. Per the germline V gene, CDR1 is SGHVS and CDR2 is FQNEAQ. This CDR3 comprises 16 residues. V trimming: 5 bases; J trimming: 3 bases; junction bases outside the gene matches: 7. The chain's CDR3 is CASSPRDRGPEETQYF. In nucleotides, the CDR3 is TGTGCCAGCAGCCCCAGGGACAGGGGGCCTGAAGAGACCCAGTACTTC.

The chain joins TRBV27 to TRBJ2-5; D perhaps matches TRBD1 (6 bases). Trimming took 0 bases from V and 5 from J, leaving 13 bases between them. CDR1 is MNHEY and CDR2 is SMNVEV in the germline V gene (reference sequence). The CDR3 totals 15 residues. In DNA form, the CDR3 reads TGTGCCAGCAGTTTATCTCTGGGGGCCGGGGAGACCCAGTACTTC. It codes for CASSLSLGAGETQYF.

V and J are TRBV2 and TRBJ1-2; maybe TRBD1 (6 bases). This CDR3 has 13 residues. Trimming removed 4 bases at V and 4 bases at J, with 10 bases between. Germline assignment: CDR1 SNHLY and CDR2 FYNNEI. CDR3 residues: CASSAGQIYGYTF. Written as DNA, the CDR3 is TGTGCCAGCAGTGCAGGACAGATCTATGGCTACACCTTC.

The genes are TRBV25-1 and TRBJ2-1, with TRBD2 identical over 9 bases. The V and J ends lost 3 bases and 8 bases, in that order; junction bases with no gene match: 8. Germline CDR1 reads MGHDK; CDR2 reads SYGVNS. The CDR3 covers 15 residues. The CDR3 protein is CASSDPGLAGHEQFF. Here the CDR3 DNA reads TGTGCCAGCAGTGACCCGGGACTAGCCGGGCATGAGCAGTTCTTC.

The chain links TRBV6-1 to TRBJ1-3; no firm D call. CDR1 MNHNS and CDR2 SASEGT come from the germline V gene. V was clipped by 8 bases and J by 0 bases, with 11 bases between them. The CDR3 is made up of 14 amino acids. CDR3 residues: CASYERISGNTIYF. For the CDR3, the DNA is TGTGCCAGCTATGAGCGGATCTCTGGAAACACCATATATTTT.

This chain links TRBV10-3 with TRBJ2-5; D remains unclear. In germline, CDR1 is ENHRY, CDR2 SYGVKD. V lost 3 bases to trimming and J lost 0 bases, with 8 bases between them. The CDR3 has 14 residues. The CDR3 is CAISEGGNQETQYF. CDR3 sequence (DNA): TGTGCCATCAGTGAAGGCGGAAACCAAGAGACCCAGTACTTC.

The V gene is TRBV28, the J gene TRBJ2-7, with TRBD2 as a possible D gene (5 bases). V lost 7 bases to trimming and J lost 1 base, with 17 bases between them. The CDR3 covers 15 residues. CDR1 and CDR2 (germline): MDHEN, SYDVKM. The CDR3 is CASNRGDRNSYEQYF. The DNA of the CDR3 is TGTGCCAGCAATCGGGGAGATCGGAATTCCTACGAGCAGTACTTC.

This chain uses TRBV5-1 with TRBJ1-2; D ambiguous. Trimming removed 9 bases at V and 4 bases at J, with 19 bases between. In germline, CDR1 is SGHRS, CDR2 YFSETQ. The CDR3 loop spans 14 amino acids. The CDR3 bases are TGCGCCACCTCCGCGACTGCTACTTCCTATGGCTACACCTTC. The encoded protein is CATSATATSYGYTF. The full variable domain, rest sourced from reference TRBV5-1 and TRBJ1-2, is KAGVTQTPRYLIKTRGQQVTLSCSPISGHRSVSWYQQTPGQGLQFLFEYFSETQRNKGNFPGRFSGRQFSNSRSEMNVSTLELGDSALYLCATSATATSYGYTFGSGTRLTVV.

The chain combines TRBV6-1 with TRBJ2-3; TRBD1 is a possible D gene (5 bases). Germline V CDR1 and CDR2: MNHNS, SASEGT. The CDR3 totals 14 residues. V was trimmed by 1 base and J by 6 bases, leaving 11 bases between them. CDR3 sequence reads: CASSEGYRPDTQYF. The CDR3, as DNA: TGTGCCAGCAGTGAAGGGTACAGGCCGGATACGCAGTATTTT.

The V call is TRBV7-8, the J call TRBJ1-3; D is possibly TRBD1 (5 bases). Trimming cost V 6 bases and J 0 bases, with 18 bases left between them. The CDR3 contains 17 residues. CDR1 is SGHVS, CDR2 FQNEAQ, per germline. CDR3 amino acids: CASSPVTGLGSGNTIYF. Written as DNA, the CDR3 is TGTGCCAGCAGTCCCGTAACGGGACTCGGCTCTGGAAACACCATATATTTT. The full variable domain, rest sourced from reference TRBV7-8 and TRBJ1-3, is GAGVSQSPRYKVAKRGQDVALRCDPISGHVSLFWYQQALGQGPEFLTYFQNEAQLDKSGLPSDRFFAERPEGSVSTLKIQRTQQEDSAVYLCASSPVTGLGSGNTIYFGEGSWLTVV.

The chain links TRBV7-9 to TRBJ1-1; 11 bases match TRBD1. Germline values: CDR1 SEHNR, CDR2 FQNEAQ (reference sequence). The CDR3 is 14 residues long. With V trimmed by 4 bases and J by 3 bases, 1 base remained unmatched. The CDR3 reads CASSWTGGHTEAFF. CDR3 sequence (DNA): TGTGCCAGCAGCTGGACAGGGGGCCACACTGAAGCTTTCTTT. The complete variable domain, with remaining parts taken from reference TRBV7-9 and TRBJ1-1, reads DTGVSQNPRHKITKRGQNVTFRCDPISEHNRLYWYRQTLGQGPEFLTYFQNEAQLEKSRLLSDRFSAERPKGSFSTLEIQRTEQGDSAMYLCASSWTGGHTEAFFGQGTRLTVV.

J is TRBJ2-1 and V is TRBV18; TRBD2 matches at 9 bases. Unmatched junction bases numbered 4, after V lost 3 bases and J lost 4 bases. The CDR3 runs 15 residues. Germline CDR1 KGHSH, CDR2 LQKENI. CDR3: CASSPVSGRYNEQFF. CDR3 nucleotides: TGTGCCAGCTCACCGGTTAGCGGGAGATACAATGAGCAGTTCTTC.

The chain combines TRBV7-6 with TRBJ2-1; no firm D call. Germline loops: CDR1 SGHVS, CDR2 FNYEAQ. The length of the CDR3 is 15 residues. V lost 2 bases and J lost 2, with 10 bases in between. Here the CDR3 reads CASSLYKFPYNEQFF. As DNA, the CDR3 is TGTGCCAGCAGCTTATACAAGTTCCCCTACAATGAGCAGTTCTTC.

This chain connects TRBV5-4 to TRBJ2-3; 12 nucleotides agree with TRBD2. The germline V gene has CDR1 SGHNT and CDR2 YYREEE (reference sequence). V gave up 3 bases and J gave up 1 base; unmatched junction bases: 3. The CDR3 covers 16 residues. The CDR3 nucleotides are TGTGCCAGCAGCTGGACTAGCGGGATAGGCACAGATACGCAGTATTTT. Its translation: CASSWTSGIGTDTQYF.

The chain carries TRBV30 and TRBJ1-4; perhaps TRBD1 as D (5 bases). The germline V and J ends were trimmed by 4 bases and 8 bases, with 23 bases remaining between them. Germline V gene lookup returns CDR1 GTSNPN and CDR2 SVGIG (reference sequence). The CDR3 covers 16 residues. CDR3 sequence reads: CAWISDRGGLYEKLFF. Here the CDR3 DNA reads TGTGCCTGGATTAGTGACCGGGGGGGTCTTTACGAAAAACTGTTTTTT.

The J gene is TRBJ2-3, the V gene TRBV10-3; TRBD2 aligns across 7 bases. Per germline, CDR1 ENHRY and CDR2 SYGVKD. J gave up 0 bases and V 8 bases, and 11 bases lay outside the gene matches. This CDR3 is built from 16 residues. The CDR3 here is CAIGRTSGVSTDTQYF. The CDR3 DNA sequence: TGTGCCATCGGAAGGACGAGCGGGGTAAGCACAGATACGCAGTATTTT.

This rearrangement joins TRBV2 to TRBJ2-7; weak D call: TRBD2 (6 bases). The V gene lost 2 bases and the J gene lost 1 base, with 12 bases spanning the gap. This CDR3 is 15 amino acids long. The germline gives CDR1 SNHLY, CDR2 FYNNEI. The DNA for the CDR3 is TGTGCCAGCAGTGAAACCGGGGGAATTTCCTACGAGCAGTACTTC. Translation: CASSETGGISYEQYF. Complete variable domain (other parts from reference TRBV2 and TRBJ2-7): EPEVTQTPSHQVTQMGQEVILRCVPISNHLYFYWYRQILGQKVEFLVSFYNNEISEKSEIFDDQFSVERPDGSNFTLKIRSTKLEDSAMYFCASSETGGISYEQYFGPGTRLTVT.

This clone was counted a single time. The V call is TRBV11-2, the J call TRBJ2-1; 13 positions match TRBD2. There are 18 residues in the CDR3. CDR1 and CDR2 from the germline V gene are SGHAT and FQNNGV. V lost 7 bases, J lost 2 bases, and 11 bases stayed unmatched. The CDR3 sequence is CASIPGTSGIPTYNEQFF. The CDR3 DNA is TGTGCCAGCATTCCCGGGACTAGCGGGATCCCTACCTACAATGAGCAGTTCTTC.

The genes are TRBV5-1 and TRBJ2-1; the match to TRBD2 covers 10 bases. The germline V gene encodes CDR1 SGHRS and CDR2 YFSETQ. The V segment lost 7 bases and the J segment 4 bases; nucleotides outside the gene matches: 5. The CDR3 is 14 amino acids. The CDR3 DNA reads as TGCGCCAGCGGGACTAGCGAAATTTACAATGAGCAGTTCTTC. This gives the protein CASGTSEIYNEQFF. Full variable domain (missing parts from reference TRBV5-1 and TRBJ2-1): KAGVTQTPRYLIKTRGQQVTLSCSPISGHRSVSWYQQTPGQGLQFLFEYFSETQRNKGNFPGRFSGRQFSNSRSEMNVSTLELGDSALYLCASGTSEIYNEQFFGPGTRLTVL.

This rearrangement joins TRBV7-2 to TRBJ2-5; 9 bases are a match to TRBD2. Per germline, CDR1 SGHTA and CDR2 FQGNSA. The V segment lost 6 bases and the J segment 4 bases; nucleotides outside the gene matches: 15. The CDR3 has 17 amino acids. This chain's CDR3 is CASRDRGSSGNLETQYF. The CDR3 coding sequence is TGTGCCAGCAGAGATAGGGGATCTAGCGGGAATCTAGAGACCCAGTACTTC.

The chain combines TRBV6-1 with TRBJ2-6; 9 bases fit TRBD1. Germline trimming cut 3 bases from V and 0 bases from J; bases unmatched to any gene: 9. Germline values: CDR1 MNHNS, CDR2 SASEGT. This CDR3 spans 19 amino acids. The CDR3 DNA follows: TGTGCCAGCAGTGAGGGGACAGGGTCTCCTATCTCTGGGGCCAACGTCCTGACTTTC. Amino acids: CASSEGTGSPISGANVLTF.

This chain joins TRBV7-9 and TRBJ2-5; 10 bases map to TRBD2. The CDR3 is made up of 17 amino acids. With V trimmed by 4 bases and J by 1 base, 9 bases remained unmatched. Germline values: CDR1 SEHNR, CDR2 FQNEAQ (reference sequence). As DNA, the CDR3 is TGTGCCAGCAGCTCTATTTTAGCGGGAGGCCCCCAAGAGACCCAGTACTTC. Translation gives CASSSILAGGPQETQYF.

This chain connects TRBV5-4 to TRBJ2-5, with 7 bases fitting TRBD2. The CDR3 has 16 residues. The germline CDR1 and CDR2 sequences are SGHNT and YYREEE (reference sequence). The trim removed 4 bases at V and 4 bases at J, leaving 13 bases unmatched. In nucleotides, the CDR3 is TGTGCCAGCAGCCCCAACCTCCGACTAGCAGGAGAGACCCAGTACTTC. It translates to CASSPNLRLAGETQYF.